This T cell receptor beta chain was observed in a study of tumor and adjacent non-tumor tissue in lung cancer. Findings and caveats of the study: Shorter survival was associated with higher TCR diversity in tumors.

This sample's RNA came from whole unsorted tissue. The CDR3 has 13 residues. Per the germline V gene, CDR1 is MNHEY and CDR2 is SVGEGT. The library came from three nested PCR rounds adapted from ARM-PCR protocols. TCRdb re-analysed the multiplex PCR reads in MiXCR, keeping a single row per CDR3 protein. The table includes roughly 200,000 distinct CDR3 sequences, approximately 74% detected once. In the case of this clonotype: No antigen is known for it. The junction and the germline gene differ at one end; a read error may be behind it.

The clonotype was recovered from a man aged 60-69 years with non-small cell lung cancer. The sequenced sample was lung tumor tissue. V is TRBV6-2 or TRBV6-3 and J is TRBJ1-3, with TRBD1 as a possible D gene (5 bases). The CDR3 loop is CAGGKVSGNTIYF. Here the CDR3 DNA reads TGTGCCGGGGGGAAGGTGTCCGGAAACACGATATATTTT.